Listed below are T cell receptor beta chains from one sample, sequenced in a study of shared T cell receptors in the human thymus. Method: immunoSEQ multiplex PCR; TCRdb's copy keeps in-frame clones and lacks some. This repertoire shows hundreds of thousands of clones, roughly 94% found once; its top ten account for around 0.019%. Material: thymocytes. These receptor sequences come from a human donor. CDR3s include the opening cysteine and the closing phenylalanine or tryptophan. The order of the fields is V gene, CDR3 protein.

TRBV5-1	CASSTQTGNYGYTF
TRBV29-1	CSVEGDPGNTIYF
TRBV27	CASSRTVQETQYF
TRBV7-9	CASSRDREETQYF
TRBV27	CASSITFVSGAEVYEQFF
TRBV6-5	CASSSSRGGNQPQHF
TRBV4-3	CASSPGWGTEPYEQYF
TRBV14	CASSPSAGRFGTEAFF
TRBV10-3	CAISDRGQRIPYGYTF
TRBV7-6	CASSLESQGQQGGTEAFF
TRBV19	CASPKGDTQYF
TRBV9	CASSAQGEYYGYTF
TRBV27	CASSPSRRTYPEAFF
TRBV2	CASPSGTGYNEQFF
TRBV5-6	CASSLRLAGEQFF
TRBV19	CASSIYPPASGKRAETQYF
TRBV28	CASSLGPGGQFF
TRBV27	CASSSTGAPDEKLFF
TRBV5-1	CASSLGTSGRASTDRGEQFF
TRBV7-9	CASSFFNSVGTTEAFF
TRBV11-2	CASSLFRQGAKAKNIQYF
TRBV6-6	CASSYRSYEQYF
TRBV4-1	CASSQEEAANYGYTF
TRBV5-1	CASSPPTSGSNADTQYF